This T cell receptor beta chain was captured in a study of Ad26.COV2.S vaccination and SARS-CoV-2 variants. There are 15 residues in the CDR3. V was clipped by 2 bases and J by 3 bases; unmatched bases: 0. Looked up from germline, CDR1 is LNHDA and CDR2 is SQIVND (reference sequence). Sequenced by immunoSEQ multiplex PCR; TCRdb stores in-frame clones only, minus some. The profile shows some 480,000 clones, roughly 87% of them singletons. Sample treatment: about 20 received Ad26.COV2.S at low or high dose, single or two shots; about 5 received placebo; per-sample allocation not given. All samples were drawn on day 63, counting from the first vaccine or placebo injection.

The V and J genes are TRBV19 and TRBJ2-2; 10 bases are shared with TRBD2. The receptor was derived from a person between 18 and 59 years old who received the Ad26.COV2.S COVID-19 vaccine or a placebo. The input for sequencing was peripheral blood, taken in a trial of Ad26.COV2.S vaccine versus placebo. The CDR3 region is CASSILAGDTGELFF. CDR3 bases: TGTGCCAGTAGTATACTAGCGGGAGACACCGGGGAGCTGTTTTTT.